This TCR beta chain is drawn from a study of radiation and T cells in renal cell carcinoma (dated by TCRdb to about 2020). The study in broad terms: TCR beta sequencing covered 50 to 55 samples in total, comprising around 26 tumors and about 27 peripheral blood samples. The final blood draw was performed at 4 weeks after radiation, at the same time as nephrectomy. In the roughly 49 samples combined, 4 million to 5 million unique CDR3 nucleotide sequences were found, encoding roughly 2,500,000 unique CDR3 amino acid sequences.

Read against the paper, the sample's time point label means: blood 4 weeks post-SBRT, at nephrectomy. This specimen's treatment or condition label, interpreted: 15 Gy SBRT to primary tumor, nephrectomy 4 weeks later. The samples were obtained from a clinical trial, where primary renal cell carcinomas were treated with 15 Gy stereotactic body radiation therapy and then removed by nephrectomy 4 weeks afterward. To follow tumor-enriched clonotypes, serial peripheral blood was collected from radiation-treated patients at baseline and at 2 weeks and 4 weeks after SBRT. Every patient had renal cell carcinoma of clear cell pathology. The QIAamp DNA Blood Mini Kit (Qiagen) was used to prepare genomic DNA for TCR sequencing. The analyses included only samples that passed all quality control checks. The immunoSEQ kit was used, according to the manufacturer's recommendations, to generate TCR beta libraries from genomic DNA. To prepare libraries, a first multiplex PCR with proprietary primers was run, followed by a second PCR that added unique barcodes, and a bead cleanup was done after each round. Each sample batch included a kit-provided positive control reaction and a negative control reaction. The final libraries underwent checking on an Agilent 4200 TapeStation D1000 ScreenTape, volumetric pooling, and quantification by qPCR. Sequencing was performed on an Illumina NextSeq500 using a MidOutput 150-cycle cartridge, with 156 Read1 cycles, 15 Index1 cycles, and the kit custom primers. The pooled library was loaded at around 0.93 pM with around 22% PhiX control spiked in. The study's processing was this. The vendor-processed data were analyzed in R, and a clonotype was defined as all T cells that share the same CDR3 nucleotide sequence. In the clone abundance analyses, frequencies were normalized to the 10,000 most abundant clones in each sample. Public T cell clones, which averaged fewer than five per sample, were excluded before analysis. An abundance difference of at least 32-fold between compartments was the criterion for calling clonotypes tumor-enriched or baseline blood-enriched. A beta-binomial differential abundance model was applied to find clonotypes that expanded or contracted between blood time points. The Baroni-Urbani and Buser coefficient was used to measure tumor-blood repertoire similarity, and groups were compared with two-tailed Wilcoxon tests in R. TCRdb obtained this table from immuneACCESS and retained in-frame rearrangements with V and J assigned. These tables miss some clones; where compared with another copy, unresolved V genes account for less than half of the shortfall, and the remainder is unexplained. V and J calls and clone size are copied from that table; D and trimming were computed from the DNA. This sample has more than 60,000 clones in its table, and over 80% of those were observed once. Of the sample, about 2.5% is held by the ten largest clones.

Findings and caveats that apply to the study as a whole: Effects of radiation dose or scheduling on the TCR repertoire could not be addressed with the single-armed trial design. Because no pretreatment tumor biopsies were available, whether clonotypes were present in the tumor at baseline could not be determined. In blood, the top tumor clonotypes increased between baseline and 2 weeks post-radiation and then shrank by 4 weeks, which suggests that tumor-resident clones expanded only transiently. Dynamics of the blood repertoire were not tracked past 4 weeks after treatment.

The CDR3 runs 15 amino acids, cysteine and phenylalanine included. Only the CDR3 region is kept as DNA, spanning 45 bases read in frame from base 1. CDR1 LGHNA and CDR2 YNFKEQ are derived from the germline V gene. V is trimmed back by 0 bases and J by 2 bases, and the junction contains 0 bases that no gene match accounts for. A word on this clone: Its antigen has not been determined. There are no base qualities to consult, and no much larger clone falls within one base. This specimen includes other DNA sequences encoding the same CDR3.

The receptor was derived from a woman aged 55 to 70 with renal cell carcinoma. The chain couples TRBV4-2 to TRBJ1-2, and 10 junction bases match TRBD1. The source material was blood, sampled from a patient whose treatment included radiotherapy and nephrectomy. The encoded CDR3 is CASSQEGQGNYGYTF. The DNA reads as follows: TGTGCCAGCAGCCAAGAGGGACAGGGGAACTATGGCTACACCTTC.